The 12 T cell receptor beta chains given below trace back to one sample, sequenced in a study of T cell responses to AZD1222 COVID-19 vaccine (dated by TCRdb to about 2021). The protocol used for the library was the immunoSEQ multiplex PCR assay. TCRdb limited this immuneACCESS table to in-frame rearrangements with V and J called. A share of clones is missing; checked studies link under half to unresolved V genes, and the rest is unexplained. Across this sample there are 100,000 or so clones, with roughly 84% seen only once. About 15% of the sample belongs to the ten largest clones. The time point label for this specimen denotes: baseline before first vaccination. This material consisted of peripheral blood, taken on day 0 of AZD1222 vaccination. Receptors originate from an adult in good health.

This clone was observed a single time. V and J are TRBV11-2 and TRBJ1-6, with D perhaps matching TRBD1 (6 bases). There are 14 residues in the CDR3. Trimming removed 3 bases at V and 7 bases at J, with 10 bases between. CDR1 and CDR2 from the germline V gene are SGHAT and FQNNGV. Written as DNA, the CDR3 is TGTGCCAGCAGCTTCTCAGGGGACAATTCACCCCTCCACTTT. As protein: CASSFSGDNSPLHF.

This sequence joins TRBV6-5 and TRBJ2-1; the D gene is possibly TRBD2 (6 bases). Germline-derived CDR1 and CDR2 are MNHEY and SVGAGI. The ends were cut back, 2 bases at V and 4 bases at J, with 6 bases in the middle. CDR3 length: 13 amino acids. Here the CDR3 reads CASSYGTYNEQFF. The CDR3 DNA reads as TGTGCCAGCAGTTACGGGACTTACAATGAGCAGTTCTTC.

The chain is built from TRBV27 and TRBJ2-2, with D possibly TRBD1 on 6 matching bases. CDR1 and CDR2 from the germline V gene are MNHEY and SMNVEV (reference sequence). Trimming cost V 4 bases and J 3 bases, with 15 bases left between them. The CDR3 totals 16 residues. The CDR3 protein is CASSYPDRLYTGELFF. The CDR3 nucleotides read TGTGCCAGCAGTTACCCGGACAGACTATACACCGGGGAGCTGTTTTTT.

The rearrangement links TRBV5-4 to TRBJ2-1, with D perhaps matching TRBD2 (5 bases). Trimming stripped 9 bases from V and 7 bases from J, with 29 bases between. Germline lookup yields CDR1 SGHNT and CDR2 YYREEE (reference sequence). The CDR3 runs to 17 residues. The CDR3 coding sequence is TGTGCCACCCAGAGGGAGTTTGAAATAACCCGGGAAAATGAGCAGTTCTTC. It encodes CATQREFEITRENEQFF.

J is TRBJ2-5 and V is TRBV2; possible D gene TRBD2, 6 bases. The V gene's germline CDR1 is SNHLY and CDR2 FYNNEI. The CDR3 has 13 amino acids. The ends were cut back, 6 bases at V and 2 bases at J, with 10 bases in the middle. This chain's CDR3 is CASSGTRQETQYF. CDR3 bases: TGTGCCAGCAGCGGGACTCGTCAAGAGACCCAGTACTTC.

V usage is TRBV5-1 and J usage is TRBJ1-1; D is perhaps TRBD1 (5 bases). With 4 bases removed from V and 3 bases from J, the gap between germline ends came to 13 bases. Germline values: CDR1 SGHRS, CDR2 YFSETQ. CDR3 length: 14 amino acids. CDR3 coding DNA: TGCGCCAGCAGCCACCCGGGGGGGGACACTGAAGCTTTCTTT. It translates to CASSHPGGDTEAFF.

The rearrangement uses TRBV28 and TRBJ1-1; weak D call: TRBD1 (5 bases). Germline CDR1 MDHEN, CDR2 SYDVKM. V was pared by 6 bases and J by 4 bases, with 12 bases between. The CDR3 runs to 13 residues. CDR3 amino acids: CASSRGGSTEAFF. Here the CDR3 DNA reads TGTGCCAGCAGCCGGGGCGGGAGCACTGAAGCTTTCTTT.

The chain links TRBV19 to TRBJ2-3; either TRBD1 or TRBD2 may supply D (5 bases each). The CDR3 contains 15 residues. V shed 0 bases and J shed 5 bases, with 12 bases lying between them. In germline, CDR1 is LNHDA, CDR2 SQIVND (reference sequence). The chain's CDR3 is CASSIEGAGRDTQYF. CDR3 in DNA: TGTGCCAGTAGTATAGAAGGGGCAGGGAGAGATACGCAGTATTTT.

The chain recombines TRBV12-5 with TRBJ2-5; weak D call: TRBD1 (6 bases). Germline V gene data show CDR1 as LGHNT and CDR2 as FRNRAP. V lost 0 bases to trimming and J lost 2 bases, with 7 bases between them. CDR3 size: 14 residues. The CDR3 is CASGLVDSQETQYF. As DNA, the CDR3 is TGTGCTAGTGGTTTGGTGGACAGTCAAGAGACCCAGTACTTC.

In this sample, this clone turned up once. The chain joins TRBV19 to TRBJ2-2; 7 bases match TRBD1. In germline, CDR1 is LNHDA, CDR2 SQIVND (reference sequence). V shed 0 bases, J shed 5 bases, and the junction held 9 bases outside the gene matches. The CDR3 contains 17 residues. The CDR3 DNA follows: TGTGCCAGTAGTATAGATGATGTAACAGGGGATACCGGGGAGCTGTTTTTT. It codes for CASSIDDVTGDTGELFF. Together with reference TRBV19 and TRBJ2-2, the CDR3 gives the full variable domain: DGGITQSPKYLFRKEGQNVTLSCEQNLNHDAMYWYRQDPGQGLRLIYYSQIVNDFQKGDIAEGYSVSREKKESFPLTVTSAQKNPTAFYLCASSIDDVTGDTGELFFGEGSRLTVL.

The V and J genes are TRBV6-5 and TRBJ2-7; 8 bases map to TRBD1. This CDR3 comprises 14 residues. V lost 6 bases, J lost 3 bases, and 7 bases stayed unmatched. Germline assignment: CDR1 MNHEY and CDR2 SVGAGI. The CDR3 is CASRPGQGGYEQYF. For the CDR3, the DNA is TGTGCCAGCAGACCCGGACAGGGAGGCTACGAGCAGTACTTC.

The CDR3 bases are TGTGCCTGGGTCACAGGGGTAAATTCACCCCTCCACTTT. Amino acids: CAWVTGVNSPLHF. V usage is TRBV30 and J usage is TRBJ1-6; 7 bases map to TRBD1. The germline V gene has CDR1 GTSNPN and CDR2 SVGIG (reference sequence). V gave up 5 bases and J gave up 7 bases; unmatched junction bases: 5. The CDR3 covers 13 residues.